These 28 T cell receptor beta chains were all obtained from the same sample, sequenced in a study of blood T cell repertoires in COVID-19. This table comes from immunoSEQ multiplex PCR, and its TCRdb copy is limited to in-frame clones, with some not included. This repertoire shows about 400,000 clones, around 87% found once; its top ten account for around 2.9%. What was sequenced was peripheral blood. The receptors originated from a human donor in a cohort sampled during active COVID-19.

The chain couples TRBV18 to TRBJ2-5; 9 bases agree with TRBD2. Germline assignment: CDR1 KGHSH and CDR2 LQKENI. The V and J ends lost 3 bases and 4 bases, in that order; junction bases with no gene match: 6. The CDR3 loop spans 15 amino acids. CDR3 region: CASSPILAGRETQYF. The DNA for the CDR3 is TGTGCCAGCTCACCGATCCTAGCGGGAAGAGAGACCCAGTACTTC.

This clone was seen only once. The chain links TRBV27 to TRBJ1-4, with 9 bases fitting TRBD1. J gave up 14 bases and V 5 bases, and 15 bases lay outside the gene matches. Germline V gene data show CDR1 as MNHEY and CDR2 as SMNVEV (reference sequence). The CDR3 consists of 15 residues. The CDR3 nucleotides read TGTGCCAGCAGTGACGGAGGGACAGGGTTGAATAGGCTGTTTTTT. The encoded protein is CASSDGGTGLNRLFF.

This chain uses TRBV11-3 with TRBJ2-1; TRBD1 matches 10 bases. V dropped 4 bases and J dropped 6; count of bases not matched to a gene: 15. The CDR3 consists of 18 residues. The germline CDR1 and CDR2 sequences are SGHNT and YENEEA. DNA for the CDR3: TGTGCCAGCAGCTCCCAACCAGGACAGGGGGATTGGGTCAATGAGCAGTTCTTC. This sequence encodes CASSSQPGQGDWVNEQFF.

This clone was observed a single time. The chain recombines TRBV18 with TRBJ2-1; 12 positions match TRBD2. The V gene's germline CDR1 is KGHSH and CDR2 LQKENI. V was pared by 6 bases and J by 4 bases, with 4 bases of the junction left unmatched. The CDR3 is made up of 15 amino acids. The CDR3 nucleotides are TGTGCCAGCTCGGAACTAGCGGGAGGATACAATGAGCAGTTCTTC. Encoded protein: CASSELAGGYNEQFF.

The chain recombines TRBV6-4 with TRBJ2-3, with 12 positions matching TRBD2. The germline CDR1 and CDR2 sequences are MRHNA and SNTAGT. The CDR3 consists of 14 residues. The V and J ends lost 6 bases and 7 bases, in that order; junction bases with no gene match: 5. The CDR3 reads CASRSSGGANTQYF. The CDR3 DNA is TGTGCCAGCAGGTCTAGCGGGGGGGCCAATACGCAGTATTTT.

The chain employs TRBV7-3 and TRBJ2-7, with TRBD2 matching over 7 bases. Germline lookup yields CDR1 SGHTA and CDR2 FQGTGA. Unmatched junction bases numbered 5, after V lost 0 bases and J lost 6 bases. The CDR3 has 14 residues. The CDR3 region is CASSLTGRDGEQYF. CDR3 nucleotide sequence: TGTGCCAGCAGCTTAACGGGGAGGGACGGCGAGCAGTACTTC.

V and J are TRBV5-1 and TRBJ1-4, with 7 positions matching TRBD1. The CDR3 has 14 amino acids. Germline CDR1 and CDR2: SGHRS and YFSETQ. V shed 0 bases, J shed 5 bases, and the junction held 1 base outside the gene matches. The CDR3, as DNA: TGCGCCAGCAGCTTGGAACAGGGGAATGAAAAACTGTTTTTT. The encoded protein is CASSLEQGNEKLFF.

The rearrangement uses TRBV5-8 and TRBJ2-5; 7 bases map to TRBD2. V dropped 0 bases and J dropped 2; count of bases not matched to a gene: 4. This CDR3 spans 15 amino acids. CDR1 and CDR2 from the germline V gene are SGHTS and YDEGEE. The CDR3 DNA reads as TGTGCCAGCAGCTTGGGGCTAGCGGAACAAGAGACCCAGTACTTC. The encoded protein is CASSLGLAEQETQYF.

The chain carries TRBV5-1 and TRBJ2-2; TRBD2 might be the D (6 bases). This CDR3 contains 16 residues. Germline values: CDR1 SGHRS, CDR2 YFSETQ. Trimming pared 2 bases from V and 0 bases from J, leaving 11 bases between. The CDR3 spells CASSFQAGANTGELFF. The CDR3, as DNA: TGCGCCAGCAGCTTCCAAGCGGGTGCGAACACCGGGGAGCTGTTTTTT.

This chain connects TRBV19 to TRBJ2-5; 11 bases are shared with TRBD1. V lost 5 bases and J lost 5; bases outside the gene matches: 7. From germline, CDR1 is LNHDA and CDR2 SQIVND (reference sequence). This CDR3 is 15 amino acids long. The CDR3 coding sequence is TGTGCCAGTAGTGTCGGGACAGGGGGGCGGGAGACCCAGTACTTC. Translated, it gives CASSVGTGGRETQYF.

This clone was seen once. The gene calls are TRBV12-5 and TRBJ2-3, with TRBD1 as a possible D gene (6 bases). The CDR3 has 16 residues. V lost 0 bases, J lost 2 bases, and 12 bases lay in between. The germline CDR1 and CDR2 sequences are LGHNT and FRNRAP. In nucleotides, the CDR3 is TGTGCTAGTGGTTTGGTATTGGGACACAACACAGATACGCAGTATTTT. It encodes CASGLVLGHNTDTQYF.

V and J are TRBV2 and TRBJ1-2; D call uncertain. Germline V CDR1 and CDR2: SNHLY, FYNNEI. This CDR3 is built from 13 residues. V lost 7 bases to trimming and J lost 4 bases, with 13 bases between them. CDR3 in amino acids: CASIENPFYGYTF. Here the CDR3 DNA reads TGTGCCAGCATAGAAAACCCCTTCTATGGCTACACCTTC.

This clone was found once. The V gene is TRBV5-1, the J gene TRBJ1-1; TRBD1 aligns across 9 bases. J lost 4 bases, V lost 3 bases, and 7 bases had no gene match. This CDR3 is built from 15 residues. CDR1 SGHRS and CDR2 YFSETQ come from the germline V gene. CDR3 amino acids: CASSWRTGAGTEAFF. The CDR3 DNA follows: TGCGCCAGCAGCTGGCGGACAGGGGCGGGCACTGAAGCTTTCTTT.

In regard to this clone: With a much larger clone just one base away, this may be a read error. The V and J genes are TRBV7-8 and TRBJ1-1, with 7 bases aligning to TRBD1. The V and J ends lost 5 bases and 0 bases, in that order; junction bases with no gene match: 3. The CDR3 length is 14 residues. Germline CDR1 is SGHVS and CDR2 is FQNEAQ. The CDR3 coding sequence is TGTGCCAGCAGCACCGGGACAGTGAACACTGAAGCTTTCTTT. It is translated as CASSTGTVNTEAFF.

This chain uses TRBV27 with TRBJ2-3, with a possible D match to TRBD1 (6 bases). Germline V gene data show CDR1 as MNHEY and CDR2 as SMNVEV (reference sequence). This CDR3 has 13 amino acids. Trimming removed 9 bases at V and 2 bases at J, with 12 bases between. CDR3 amino acids: CASTDRYTDTQYF. CDR3 in DNA: TGTGCCAGTACGGACAGATACACAGATACGCAGTATTTT.

In this sample, this clone turned up once. V usage is TRBV6-5 and J usage is TRBJ2-1, with a tentative D call TRBD2 (5 bases). Trimming removed 2 bases at V and 0 bases at J, with 5 bases between. The CDR3 is 14 amino acids. Germline V gene lookup returns CDR1 MNHEY and CDR2 SVGAGI. CDR3 coding DNA: TGTGCCAGCAGTTACGGGAGCTCCTACAATGAGCAGTTCTTC. It is translated as CASSYGSSYNEQFF.

The V and J genes are TRBV3-1 (or the pseudogene TRBV3-2) and TRBJ2-5; D ambiguous. Germline V CDR1 and CDR2: LGHDT, YNNKEL (reference sequence). CDR3 length equals 12 residues. With 3 bases removed from V and 5 bases from J, the gap between germline ends came to 7 bases. The CDR3: CASSHPRETQYF. The CDR3 coding sequence is TGTGCCAGCAGCCACCCTAGGGAGACCCAGTACTTC.

This clone was seen more than once but under ten times. This chain links TRBV5-7 with TRBJ1-6; D perhaps matches TRBD1 (5 bases). TRBV5-7 is labeled an ORF, and its function is uncertain. Trimming pared 2 bases from V and 8 bases from J, leaving 23 bases between. This CDR3 contains 18 residues. CDR3 nucleotides: TGTGCCAGCAGCTTCCGAATTAGGAAACAGGTACCAGATTCACCCCTCCACTTT. This translates into CASSFRIRKQVPDSPLHF.

The rearrangement links TRBV5-1 to TRBJ2-7; D uncertain. Trimming pared 0 bases from V and 3 bases from J, leaving 10 bases between. Germline CDR1 SGHRS, CDR2 YFSETQ. CDR3 length: 14 amino acids. The CDR3 region is CASSLVDPDYEQYF. For the CDR3, the DNA is TGCGCCAGCAGCTTGGTTGATCCAGACTACGAGCAGTACTTC.

The V and J genes are TRBV3-1 (or the pseudogene TRBV3-2) and TRBJ2-1; possibly TRBD2 for D (7 bases). This CDR3 region has 14 residues. Germline V lookup: CDR1 LGHDT, CDR2 YNNKEL (reference sequence). Trimming left V 2 bases short and J 4 bases short, with 9 bases between. CDR3 amino acids: CASSQRGGYNEQFF. The DNA for the CDR3 is TGTGCCAGCAGCCAAAGGGGGGGATACAATGAGCAGTTCTTC.

CDR3 nucleotides: TGTGCCAGCAGTGAACAGGGGAGAATGCCCTACGAGCAGTACTTC. It codes for CASSEQGRMPYEQYF. This chain links TRBV6-1 with TRBJ2-7, with D perhaps TRBD1 (6 bases). V was trimmed by 2 bases and J by 2 bases, leaving 13 bases between them. Germline V lookup: CDR1 MNHNS, CDR2 SASEGT. The CDR3 length is 15 residues.

This sequence joins TRBV6-5 and TRBJ1-2; unclear D gene. Between the trimmed V and J ends, which lost 5 bases and 4 bases, there was a span of 8 bases. This CDR3 is 12 amino acids long. Per the germline V gene, CDR1 is MNHEY and CDR2 is SVGAGI. The DNA of the CDR3 is TGTGCCAGCAGTCGTAAGCCCTATGGCTACACCTTC. It translates to CASSRKPYGYTF.

V gene TRBV5-1 combines with J gene TRBJ2-3; D is possibly TRBD1 (6 bases). The CDR3 contains 15 residues. Trimming removed 0 bases at V and 3 bases at J, with 11 bases between. Germline V gene lookup returns CDR1 SGHRS and CDR2 YFSETQ. CDR3 DNA: TGCGCCAGCAGCTTGGCACTAGGGGGAACAGATACGCAGTATTTT. It translates to CASSLALGGTDTQYF. The whole variable domain, filled in from reference TRBV5-1 and TRBJ2-3, reads KAGVTQTPRYLIKTRGQQVTLSCSPISGHRSVSWYQQTPGQGLQFLFEYFSETQRNKGNFPGRFSGRQFSNSRSEMNVSTLELGDSALYLCASSLALGGTDTQYFGPGTRLTVL.

The gene calls are TRBV28 and TRBJ2-7, with 10 bases lining up with TRBD1. CDR1 is MDHEN and CDR2 is SYDVKM in the germline V gene. The CDR3 has 19 residues. The junction had 14 bases not matched to a gene; V was cut back by 3 bases and J by 0 bases. The CDR3 loop is CASSFLAGQGNLFSYEQYF. CDR3 nucleotides: TGTGCCAGCAGTTTCTTAGCGGGACAGGGGAATCTCTTCTCCTACGAGCAGTACTTC.

This clone occurred many times. The chain employs TRBV6-2 or TRBV6-3 and TRBJ2-1, with TRBD2 matching over 12 bases. This CDR3 region has 17 residues. Losses at the gene ends were 2 bases for V and 7 bases for J; bases not matched to a gene: 9. CDR1 and CDR2 from the germline V gene are MNHEY and SVGEGT. For the CDR3, the DNA is TGTGCCAGCAGTTACCAATCACTAGCGGGAGGATTGAATGAGCAGTTCTTC. It specifies CASSYQSLAGGLNEQFF.

The chain employs TRBV7-3 and TRBJ2-2; TRBD1 matches at 7 bases. With V trimmed by 4 bases and J by 0 bases, 2 bases remained unmatched. The CDR3 extends over 15 amino acids. Germline CDR1 and CDR2: SGHTA and FQGTGA. The CDR3 sequence is CASSSGTANTGELFF. CDR3 coding DNA: TGTGCCAGCAGCTCGGGGACAGCGAACACCGGGGAGCTGTTTTTT.

CDR3 coding DNA: TGTGCCTGGACCTTACAGGGAGACACTGAAGCTTTCTTT. Translated, it gives CAWTLQGDTEAFF. The J gene is TRBJ1-1, the V gene TRBV30, with D perhaps matching TRBD1 (6 bases). The V and J ends lost 4 bases and 3 bases respectively, with 12 bases between them. This CDR3 contains 13 residues. The V gene's germline CDR1 is GTSNPN and CDR2 SVGIG (reference sequence).

The chain is built from TRBV5-5 and TRBJ2-7, with 7 bases lining up with TRBD1. The trim removed 4 bases at V and 0 bases at J, leaving 16 bases unmatched. The germline V gene has CDR1 SGHKS and CDR2 YYEKEE (reference sequence). CDR3 length equals 18 residues. Here the CDR3 reads CASSISQGIQIFSYEQYF. The CDR3, as DNA: TGTGCCAGCAGCATCTCACAGGGGATACAGATATTCTCCTACGAGCAGTACTTC.